Listed here are 8 T cell receptor beta chains from one sample, sequenced in a study of shared clonotypes between healthy human individuals. Produced via immunoSEQ multiplex PCR; TCRdb's table is partial and in-frame only. The sample holds roughly 640,000 clones, more than 95% seen once. What was sequenced was naive CD4+ T cells sorted from blood. Described subset: CD45RA+ positively selected. These receptors all come from a woman in her twenties or thirties in good health.

The rearrangement links TRBV5-4 to TRBJ2-7; TRBD1 matches 11 bases. Per the germline V gene, CDR1 is SGHNT and CDR2 is YYREEE (reference sequence). V trimming: 4 bases; J trimming: 4 bases; junction bases outside the gene matches: 4. This CDR3 is built from 14 residues. CDR3 sequence: CASSAGQGGYEQYF. Written as DNA, the CDR3 is TGTGCCAGCAGCGCGGGACAGGGGGGGTACGAGCAGTACTTC.

The chain is built from TRBV5-1 and TRBJ2-7, with no clear D. CDR1 is SGHRS and CDR2 is YFSETQ in the germline V gene. V dropped 2 bases and J dropped 2 bases, with 11 bases sitting between them. CDR3 length: 14 amino acids. This CDR3 is CASSLHPETYEQYF. The CDR3 DNA reads as TGCGCCAGCAGCTTACACCCCGAGACCTACGAGCAGTACTTC.

V is TRBV7-3 and J is TRBJ2-3, with 7 bases that match TRBD2. The germline V gene encodes CDR1 SGHTA and CDR2 FQGTGA. The CDR3 runs 14 residues. V shed 2 bases and J 4 bases; nucleotides not matched to a gene: 3. The CDR3 coding sequence is TGTGCCAGCAGCTTATCGGGAGGTCCAGATACGCAGTATTTT. As protein: CASSLSGGPDTQYF.

The CDR3 reads CASSKENTGELFF. The CDR3 nucleotides read TGTGCCAGCAGTAAGGAAAACACCGGGGAGCTGTTTTTT. The chain couples TRBV28 to TRBJ2-2; D is uncertain. The CDR3 has 13 amino acids. Germline values: CDR1 MDHEN, CDR2 SYDVKM. V lost 5 bases to trimming and J lost 2 bases, with 6 bases between them.

This clone was observed once. The chain has TRBV10-3 and TRBJ2-5, with TRBD1 as a possible D gene (6 bases). The J call may be in error: the DNA end matches TRBJ2-7 better. The CDR3 covers 14 residues. Germline-derived CDR1 and CDR2 are ENHRY and SYGVKD. CDR3 sequence reads: CAISESGQTREQYF. In nucleotides, the CDR3 is TGTGCCATCAGTGAGAGCGGACAGACCCGCGAGCAGTACTTC.

The count of this clone is one. The rearrangement uses TRBV4-2 and TRBJ2-3; D call uncertain. Trimming left V 0 bases short and J 0 bases short, with 16 bases between. The CDR3 length is 18 residues. CDR1 and CDR2 from the germline V gene are LGHNA and YNFKEQ. As DNA, the CDR3 is TGTGCCAGCAGCCAAGAGCTGGGCCGACGGAGCAGCACAGATACGCAGTATTTT. Its protein is CASSQELGRRSSTDTQYF.

The J gene is TRBJ2-1, the V gene TRBV4-1; 7 bases match TRBD2. From germline, CDR1 is MGHRA and CDR2 YSYEKL. J lost 4 bases, V lost 4 bases, and 4 bases had no gene match. CDR3 length: 14 amino acids. This chain's CDR3 is CASSLGTNYNEQFF. The CDR3 nucleotides read TGCGCCAGCAGCCTGGGGACTAATTACAATGAGCAGTTCTTC.

The chain combines TRBV18 with TRBJ1-1; TRBD1 is a possible D gene (6 bases). The germline V gene encodes CDR1 KGHSH and CDR2 LQKENI. CDR3 length equals 14 residues. The V end was cut by 5 bases, the J end by 0 bases, with 10 bases between. In DNA, the CDR3 is TGTGCCAGCTCATCGGACAGCCTGAACACTGAAGCTTTCTTT. The encoded protein is CASSSDSLNTEAFF.